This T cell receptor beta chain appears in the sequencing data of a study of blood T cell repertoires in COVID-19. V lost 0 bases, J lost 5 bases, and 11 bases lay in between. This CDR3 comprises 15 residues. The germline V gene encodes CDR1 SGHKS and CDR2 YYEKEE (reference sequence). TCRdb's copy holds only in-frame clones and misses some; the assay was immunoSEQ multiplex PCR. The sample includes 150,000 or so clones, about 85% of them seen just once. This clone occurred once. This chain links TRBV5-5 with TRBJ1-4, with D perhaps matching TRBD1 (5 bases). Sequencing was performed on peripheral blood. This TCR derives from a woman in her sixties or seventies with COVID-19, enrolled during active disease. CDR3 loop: CASSLAPGGNEKLFF. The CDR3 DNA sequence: TGTGCCAGCAGCTTGGCCCCGGGGGGAAATGAAAAACTGTTTTTT.